The next 10 T cell receptor beta chains were all read from a single sample in a study of blood T cell repertoires in COVID-19. Assay used: immunoSEQ multiplex PCR; TCRdb lists only in-frame clones, some missing. This sample has about 89,000 clones, with approximately 79% found just once. Sequences were obtained from peripheral blood. The receptors were gathered from an elderly woman with acute or convalescent COVID-19.

In its sample, this clone was seen once. The chain links TRBV5-1 to TRBJ2-7, with a tentative D call TRBD1 (6 bases). The CDR3 spans 15 residues. Germline V gene sequence: CDR1 SGHRS, CDR2 YFSETQ. Trimming took 0 bases from V and 6 from J, leaving 16 bases between them. DNA for the CDR3: TGCGCCAGCAGCTTGGGGCAGGGGAAGAGGGGCGAGCAGTACTTC. This translates into CASSLGQGKRGEQYF. The variable domain in full, completed from reference TRBV5-1 and TRBJ2-7, reads KAGVTQTPRYLIKTRGQQVTLSCSPISGHRSVSWYQQTPGQGLQFLFEYFSETQRNKGNFPGRFSGRQFSNSRSEMNVSTLELGDSALYLCASSLGQGKRGEQYFGPGTRLTVT.

The chain combines TRBV2 with TRBJ1-1; D is uncertain. Germline V gene sequence: CDR1 SNHLY, CDR2 FYNNEI. The CDR3 runs 13 residues. Trimming removed 8 bases from V and 2 bases from J, with 12 bases in between. The CDR3 here is CASQNKFNTEAFF. DNA for the CDR3: TGTGCCAGCCAAAACAAATTCAACACTGAAGCTTTCTTT.

The chain combines TRBV6-6 with TRBJ1-2; TRBD1 matches 7 bases. The trim removed 2 bases at V and 7 bases at J, leaving 10 bases unmatched. The CDR3 totals 15 residues. Germline loops: CDR1 MNHNY, CDR2 SVGAGI (reference sequence). Written as DNA, the CDR3 is TGTGCCAGCAGTTACGGTACAGGGGACTTAGGTGGCTACACCTTC. Encoded protein: CASSYGTGDLGGYTF.

The chain employs TRBV29-1 and TRBJ2-3; 7 bases fit TRBD2. The CDR3 spans 13 residues. V shed 7 bases and J 5 bases; nucleotides not matched to a gene: 9. Germline V gene sequence: CDR1 SQVTM, CDR2 ANQGSEA. The CDR3 loop is CSAKAGPEDTQYF. The CDR3 region has the DNA TGCAGCGCCAAAGCGGGGCCAGAAGATACGCAGTATTTT.

V is TRBV3-1 (or the pseudogene TRBV3-2) and J is TRBJ2-1, with 7 bases identical to TRBD2. CDR1 and CDR2 (germline): LGHDT, YNNKEL (reference sequence). The CDR3 is made up of 18 amino acids. V dropped 4 bases and J dropped 0; count of bases not matched to a gene: 12. As DNA, the CDR3 is TGTGCCAGCAGCCCTCGGACTGGGGGGGGATTCTCCTACAATGAGCAGTTCTTC. Amino acids: CASSPRTGGGFSYNEQFF.

V is TRBV18 and J is TRBJ1-3, with 7 bases fitting TRBD1. CDR3 length: 16 amino acids. V shed 3 bases, J shed 2 bases, and the junction held 7 bases outside the gene matches. Germline V gives CDR1 KGHSH, CDR2 LQKENI. CDR3 region: CASSPGQGGPGNTIYF. The DNA of the CDR3 is TGTGCCAGCTCACCCGGTCAGGGGGGCCCTGGAAACACCATATATTTT.

The chain carries TRBV7-9 and TRBJ1-3, with unresolved D. Germline CDR1 and CDR2: SEHNR and FQNEAQ (reference sequence). This CDR3 contains 14 residues. Trimming took off 5 bases at V and 0 bases at J, with 8 bases between the two ends. For the CDR3, the DNA is TGTGCCAGCAGCCTACGGAGCTCTGGAAACACCATATATTTT. As protein: CASSLRSSGNTIYF.

V and J are TRBV19 and TRBJ1-5, with TRBD1 matching over 9 bases. CDR1 and CDR2 from the germline V gene are LNHDA and SQIVND (reference sequence). The CDR3 runs 15 residues. V dropped 4 bases and J dropped 9; count of bases not matched to a gene: 10. The CDR3 here is CASSTRDRDIRPQHF. The CDR3 coding sequence is TGTGCCAGTAGTACCCGGGACAGGGACATACGGCCCCAGCATTTT.

The J gene is TRBJ1-4, the V gene TRBV18; no clear D. Germline V gene lookup returns CDR1 KGHSH and CDR2 LQKENI. With 6 bases removed from V and 12 bases from J, the gap between germline ends came to 14 bases. The CDR3 has 12 amino acids. Here the CDR3 reads CASSKERVELFF. The CDR3 bases are TGTGCCAGCTCGAAAGAGCGGGTAGAACTGTTTTTT.

The chain joins TRBV6-1 to TRBJ2-4; D is ambiguous. V was cut by 3 bases and J by 1 base, with 13 bases left in between. Germline V gene sequence: CDR1 MNHNS, CDR2 SASEGT. The CDR3 consists of 16 residues. The CDR3 reads CASSDDSSSAKNIQYF. In nucleotides, the CDR3 is TGTGCCAGCAGTGACGACTCGTCCTCGGCCAAAAACATTCAGTACTTC.